This T cell receptor (beta chain) originates from a study of blood T cell repertoires in COVID-19. This table comes from immunoSEQ multiplex PCR, and its TCRdb copy is limited to in-frame clones, with some not included. The sample holds around 230,000 clones; roughly 80% are singletons and the top ten take 9.5% to 15%. Trimming pared 6 bases from V and 2 bases from J, leaving 16 bases between. The germline V gene encodes CDR1 KGHSH and CDR2 LQKENI. The CDR3 contains 15 residues. V and J are TRBV18 and TRBJ1-2; no clear D. The sample comprised peripheral blood. This TCR derives from a woman aged 55-75 years with active or convalescent COVID-19. DNA for the CDR3: TGTGCCAGCTCCCCCGGAGGACGGGTGAACTATGGCTACACCTTC. As protein: CASSPGGRVNYGYTF.